This paragraph reports one TCR beta chain. Its specificity is unknown. The CDR3 totals 15 residues. The V gene lost 6 bases and the J gene lost 2 bases, with 15 bases spanning the gap. From germline, CDR1 is SGDLS and CDR2 YYNGEE. The data are from a study of beta chain features in type 1 diabetes. Across the whole study: Across all samples, approximately 110,000,000 sorted cells were examined.

Reverse transcription of all isolated RNA meant that expressed TCRB transcripts were sequenced. Sequencing used immunoSEQ multiplex PCR; TCRdb keeps in-frame clones, though not all of them. The sample includes fewer than 900,000 clones, roughly 17% of them seen just once. Study-wide findings and caveats: When VDJ junctions were examined, type 1 diabetes patients showed fewer insertions and more deletions. Whether TCRB rearrangement is influenced by HLA type went unresolved here.

Material: naive CD4+ T cells from blood. V gene TRBV9 combines with J gene TRBJ1-5, with D possibly being TRBD1 (5 bases). The TCR sequence derives from a woman in her late teens or twenties in good health. The CDR3 sequence is CASIGEGERNQPQHF. CDR3 DNA sequence: TGTGCCAGCATCGGGGAAGGGGAGCGCAATCAGCCCCAGCATTTT.